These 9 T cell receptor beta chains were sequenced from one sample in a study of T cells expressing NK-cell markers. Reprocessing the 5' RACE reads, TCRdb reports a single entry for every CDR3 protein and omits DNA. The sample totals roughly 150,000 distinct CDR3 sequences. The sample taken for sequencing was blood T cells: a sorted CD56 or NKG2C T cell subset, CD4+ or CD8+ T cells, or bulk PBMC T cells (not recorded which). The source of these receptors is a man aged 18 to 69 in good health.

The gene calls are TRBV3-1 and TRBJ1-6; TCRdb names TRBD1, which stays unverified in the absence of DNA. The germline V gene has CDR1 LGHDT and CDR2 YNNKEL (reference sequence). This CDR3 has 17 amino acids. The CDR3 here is CASSPLAPGGRYSPLHF.

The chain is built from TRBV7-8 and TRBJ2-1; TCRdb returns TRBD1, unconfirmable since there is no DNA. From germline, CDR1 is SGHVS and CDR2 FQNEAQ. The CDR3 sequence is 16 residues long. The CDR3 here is CASSPGPLGSYNEQFF.

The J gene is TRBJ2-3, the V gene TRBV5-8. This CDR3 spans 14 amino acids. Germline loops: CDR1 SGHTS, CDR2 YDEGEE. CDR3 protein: CASERGLVTDTQYF.

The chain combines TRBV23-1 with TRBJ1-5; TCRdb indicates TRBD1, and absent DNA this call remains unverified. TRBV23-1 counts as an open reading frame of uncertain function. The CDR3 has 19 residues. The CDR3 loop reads CASSQGPKRGRLSNQPQHF.

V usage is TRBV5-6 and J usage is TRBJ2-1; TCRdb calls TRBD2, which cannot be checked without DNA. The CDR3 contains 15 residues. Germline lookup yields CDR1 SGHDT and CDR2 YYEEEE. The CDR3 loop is CASSPLAGGYNEQFF.

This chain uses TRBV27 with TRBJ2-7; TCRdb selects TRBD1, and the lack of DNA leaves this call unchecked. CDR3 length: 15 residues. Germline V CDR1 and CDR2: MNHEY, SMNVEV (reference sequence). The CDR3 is CASSSTAPTGREQYF.

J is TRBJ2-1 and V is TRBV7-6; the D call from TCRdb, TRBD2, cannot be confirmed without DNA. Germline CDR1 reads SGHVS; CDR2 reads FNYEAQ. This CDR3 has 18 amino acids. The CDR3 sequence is CASSSGGRWSETNNEQFF.

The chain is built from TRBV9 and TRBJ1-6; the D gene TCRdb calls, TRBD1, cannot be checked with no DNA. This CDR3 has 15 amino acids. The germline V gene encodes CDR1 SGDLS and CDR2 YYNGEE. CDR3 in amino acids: CASTRGTGPASPLHF. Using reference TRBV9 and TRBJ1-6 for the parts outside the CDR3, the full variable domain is DSGVTQTPKHLITATGQRVTLRCSPRSGDLSVYWYQQSLDQGLQFLIQYYNGEERAKGNILERFSAQQFPDLHSELNLSSLELGDSALYFCASTRGTGPASPLHFGNGTRLTVT.

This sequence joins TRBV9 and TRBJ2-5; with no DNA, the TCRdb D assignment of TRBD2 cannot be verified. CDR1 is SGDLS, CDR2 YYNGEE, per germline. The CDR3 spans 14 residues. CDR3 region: CASSEQPGRETQYF.